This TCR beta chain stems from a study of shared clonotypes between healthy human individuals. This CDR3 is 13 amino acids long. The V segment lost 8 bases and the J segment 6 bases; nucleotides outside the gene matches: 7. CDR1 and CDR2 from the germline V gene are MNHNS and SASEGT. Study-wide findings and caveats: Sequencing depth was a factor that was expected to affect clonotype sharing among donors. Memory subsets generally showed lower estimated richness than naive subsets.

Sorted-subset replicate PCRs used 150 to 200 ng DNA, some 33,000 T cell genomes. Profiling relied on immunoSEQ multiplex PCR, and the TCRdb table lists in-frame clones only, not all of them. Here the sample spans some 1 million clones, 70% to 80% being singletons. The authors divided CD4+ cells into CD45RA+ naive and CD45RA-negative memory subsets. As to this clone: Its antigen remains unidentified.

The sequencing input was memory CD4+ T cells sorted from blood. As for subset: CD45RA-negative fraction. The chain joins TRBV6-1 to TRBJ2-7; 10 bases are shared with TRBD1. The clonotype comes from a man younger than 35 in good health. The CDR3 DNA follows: TGTGCCAGCGGAATGACAGGGGGCGTCGAGCAGTACTTC. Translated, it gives CASGMTGGVEQYF.